The 29 T cell receptor beta chains given below trace back to one sample, sequenced in a study of blood T cells in healthy people across ages. The use of a sample-barcoded 5' primer and a J-beta primer mix characterized a second PCR of 7 to 11 cycles. TCRdb recomputed calls from the 5' RACE reads with MiXCR, one row per CDR3 protein. This table holds hundreds of thousands of distinct CDR3 sequences, 32% found once. Sequenced material: blood. These receptors all stem from a woman of 80 years or more in good health.

V usage is TRBV18 and J usage is TRBJ2-7; 10 nucleotides line up with TRBD1. CDR1 and CDR2 from the germline V gene are KGHSH and LQKENI. CDR3 length: 15 residues. J was trimmed by 8 bases and V by 8 bases; bases with no gene match: 15. CDR3 bases: TGTGCCAGCCCAGCGGGACAGGGGAGACTAGAGAAGCAGTACTTC. Encoded protein: CASPAGQGRLEKQYF.

In its sample, this clonotype was seen many times. The J gene is TRBJ2-5, the V gene TRBV20-1; D gene ambiguous. This CDR3 has 13 amino acids. Deletions cut 4 bases from V and 2 bases from J, with 11 bases between. Germline CDR1 is DFQATT and CDR2 is SNEGSKA (reference sequence). The chain's CDR3 is CSANFHSQETQYF. The CDR3 DNA follows: TGCAGTGCTAACTTCCACAGTCAAGAGACCCAGTACTTC.

This clonotype appeared many times. J is TRBJ1-2 and V is TRBV10-3, with 8 bases matching TRBD1. Germline V gene sequence: CDR1 ENHRY, CDR2 SYGVKD. The CDR3 consists of 13 residues. V dropped 3 bases and J dropped 6; count of bases not matched to a gene: 3. CDR3 sequence: CAISEQGVDGYTF. CDR3 DNA sequence: TGTGCCATCAGTGAACAGGGGGTCGATGGCTACACCTTC.

In regard to this clonotype: A single base separates this from a much larger clone, so it may be a read error. The gene calls are TRBV29-1 and TRBJ2-3; a weak D match, TRBD1 (6 bases). Germline V gene sequence: CDR1 SQVTM, CDR2 ANQGSEA. This CDR3 is built from 13 residues. Trimming cost V 3 bases and J 3 bases, with 10 bases left between them. CDR3 region: CSVECRGTDTQYF. CDR3 DNA sequence: TGCAGCGTTGAGTGCAGGGGAACAGATACGCAGTATTTT.

This clonotype was picked up a small number of times. The CDR3 region has the DNA TGCAGGGCGCTCGGGGCAGATACGCAGTATTTT. It is translated as CRALGADTQYF. The chain combines TRBV20-1 with TRBJ2-3; possibly TRBD2 for D (5 bases). This CDR3 comprises 11 residues. The germline V gene encodes CDR1 DFQATT and CDR2 SNEGSKA (reference sequence).

The genes are TRBV6-5 and TRBJ2-7, with unresolved D. Trimming stripped 6 bases from V and 2 bases from J, with 11 bases between. The CDR3 contains 13 residues. Per germline, CDR1 MNHEY and CDR2 SVGAGI. CDR3 residues: CASSHTTAYEQYF. The CDR3 region has the DNA TGTGCCAGCAGCCACACAACGGCCTACGAGCAGTACTTC.

Here the CDR3 DNA reads TGTGCCAGCAGCCCCTCGCGAGGGAAGAACACTGAAGCTTTCTTT. It translates to CASSPSRGKNTEAFF. J is TRBJ1-1 and V is TRBV12-3 or TRBV12-4; D ambiguous. V was pared by 6 bases and J by 1 base, with 15 bases between. The CDR3 length is 15 residues.

This clonotype was found once. A read error may explain this, as a much larger clone is one base away. The CDR3 reads CASSRGARYGCTF. In DNA form, the CDR3 reads TGTGCCAGCAGCAGGGGGGCGCGTTATGGCTGCACCTTC. The V gene is TRBV28, the J gene TRBJ1-2; 7 bases agree with TRBD1. The CDR3 is 13 amino acids. The germline V gene has CDR1 MDHEN and CDR2 SYDVKM.

This clonotype has more than one count but fewer than ten. The CDR3 DNA reads as TGTGCCAGCAGGTGGCAGGGGGCGAGATATGGCTACACCTTC. Amino acid sequence: CASRWQGARYGYTF. The genes are TRBV28 and TRBJ1-2; the match to TRBD1 covers 8 bases. Germline V gene lookup returns CDR1 MDHEN and CDR2 SYDVKM. The CDR3 is 14 amino acids. V lost 6 bases and J lost 5; bases outside the gene matches: 8.

This clonotype was counted a few times. This chain links TRBV30 with TRBJ2-1; D is possibly TRBD1 (5 bases). From germline, CDR1 is GTSNPN and CDR2 SVGIG (reference sequence). The CDR3 runs to 13 residues. The V and J ends lost 4 bases and 6 bases respectively, with 13 bases between them. The CDR3 loop reads CAWTGVRGNEQFF. In DNA form, the CDR3 reads TGTGCCTGGACTGGGGTTAGGGGCAATGAGCAGTTCTTC. Full variable domain (missing parts from reference TRBV30 and TRBJ2-1): SQTIHQWPATLVQPVGSPLSLECTVEGTSNPNLYWYRQAAGRGLQLLFYSVGIGQISSEVPQNLSASRPQDRQFILSSKKLLLSDSGFYLCAWTGVRGNEQFFGPGTRLTVL.

At least ten counts were recorded for this clonotype. The V call is TRBV20-1, the J call TRBJ2-5, with a possible D match to TRBD1 (5 bases). V was shortened by 4 bases and J by 3 bases, with 6 bases between the two germline ends. This CDR3 contains 11 residues. Germline-derived CDR1 and CDR2 are DFQATT and SNEGSKA (reference sequence). Here the CDR3 DNA reads TGCAGTGCTAAAGGGGAAGAGACCCAGTACTTC. It translates to CSAKGEETQYF.

The rearrangement links TRBV7-3 to TRBJ1-1, with D possibly being TRBD1 (5 bases). Trimming left V 1 base short and J 0 bases short, with 9 bases between. CDR3 length: 15 amino acids. CDR1 SGHTA and CDR2 FQGTGA come from the germline V gene. The CDR3 DNA sequence: TGTGCCAGCAGCTTAATTGCAGGGATGAACACTGAAGCTTTCTTT. Residues: CASSLIAGMNTEAFF.

To note about this clonotype: With a much larger clone just one base away, this may be a read error. The chain has TRBV7-8 and TRBJ2-7; D unresolved. The ends were cut back, 1 base at V and 3 bases at J, with 13 bases in the middle. This CDR3 is built from 15 residues. CDR1 SGHVS and CDR2 FQNEAQ come from the germline V gene. CDR3 residues: CASSLGSGRCYEQYF. The CDR3 DNA reads TGTGCCAGCAGCTTAGGATCAGGACGCTGCTACGAGCAGTACTTC.

The chain combines TRBV10-3 with TRBJ2-1, with TRBD2 identical over 8 bases. The CDR3 consists of 15 residues. The V segment lost 4 bases and the J segment 7 bases; nucleotides outside the gene matches: 9. CDR1 ENHRY and CDR2 SYGVKD come from the germline V gene. The chain's CDR3 is CAISAETSAENEQFF. Here the CDR3 DNA reads TGTGCCATCAGTGCCGAGACTAGCGCTGAGAATGAGCAGTTCTTC.

In this sample, this clonotype turned up many times. This rearrangement joins TRBV20-1 to TRBJ2-3; 7 bases are shared with TRBD1. The CDR3 spans 16 residues. V dropped 0 bases and J dropped 2; count of bases not matched to a gene: 8. Looked up from germline, CDR1 is DFQATT and CDR2 is SNEGSKA (reference sequence). In DNA, the CDR3 is TGCAGTGCTAGAGAGGGGACAGTTGCTTCCACAGATACGCAGTATTTT. The encoded protein is CSAREGTVASTDTQYF.

A few counts support this clonotype. The chain is built from TRBV27 and TRBJ1-6; no definite D call. The CDR3 spans 14 residues. Germline V gene sequence: CDR1 MNHEY, CDR2 SMNVEV (reference sequence). Trimming left V 3 bases short and J 8 bases short, with 11 bases between. The CDR3 spells CASSFGWDYSPLHF. The CDR3 DNA reads as TGTGCCAGCAGTTTCGGGTGGGATTATTCACCCCTCCACTTT.

At least ten counts were recorded for this clonotype. The CDR3 coding sequence is TGCGCCAGCAGCCAAGTAGCGGGGGGCTACAATGAGCAGTTCTTC. Translated, it gives CASSQVAGGYNEQFF. The rearrangement links TRBV4-1 to TRBJ2-1, with TRBD2 identical over 10 bases. Germline V gives CDR1 MGHRA, CDR2 YSYEKL. V shed 1 base and J 3 bases; nucleotides not matched to a gene: 0. The length of the CDR3 is 15 residues.

This clonotype was picked up many times. With a much larger clone just one base away, this may be a read error. V gene TRBV14 combines with J gene TRBJ2-5, with 10 bases aligning to TRBD1. CDR1 and CDR2 from the germline V gene are SGHDN and FVKESK. The V and J ends lost 7 bases and 11 bases, in that order; junction bases with no gene match: 13. The CDR3 contains 14 residues. The CDR3 loop reads CASTPTGGNNEQYF. The CDR3 bases are TGTGCCAGCACCCCGACAGGGGGCAACAATGAGCAGTACTTC.

This clonotype was counted ten times or more. The chain links TRBV29-1 to TRBJ2-7; 10 nucleotides align to TRBD1. V shed 6 bases, J shed 5 bases, and the junction held 4 bases outside the gene matches. Germline lookup yields CDR1 SQVTM and CDR2 ANQGSEA. This CDR3 has 12 amino acids. The CDR3 is CSVDRGINEQYF. For the CDR3, the DNA is TGCAGCGTGGACAGGGGGATCAACGAGCAGTACTTC.

Concerning this clonotype: This may stem from a read error, because a much larger clone lies one nucleotide away. The V gene is TRBV10-3, the J gene TRBJ2-5; D possibly corresponds to TRBD1 (6 bases). The germline V gene has CDR1 ENHRY and CDR2 SYGVKD. The CDR3 loop spans 12 amino acids. Trimming left V 7 bases short and J 11 bases short, with 17 bases between. CDR3 in DNA: TGTGCCATCATTACCGGGGACAATGAGCAGTACTTC. Amino acids: CAIITGDNEQYF.

This clonotype was detected ten times or more. V and J are TRBV20-1 and TRBJ2-1; possibly TRBD2 for D (6 bases). The germline gives CDR1 DFQATT, CDR2 SNEGSKA (reference sequence). This CDR3 contains 12 residues. V lost 5 bases and J 8 bases, leaving 13 bases between the germline ends. This chain's CDR3 is CSAPRGSHEQFF. In DNA, the CDR3 is TGCAGTGCTCCTCGGGGGTCCCATGAGCAGTTCTTC.

Ten or more counts support this clonotype. The genes are TRBV20-1 and TRBJ2-5; D remains ambiguous. Germline CDR1 DFQATT, CDR2 SNEGSKA (reference sequence). The CDR3 extends over 14 amino acids. Trimming left V 5 bases short and J 2 bases short, with 15 bases between. In DNA form, the CDR3 reads TGCAGTGCTGGTATAGGTTCCACACAAGAGACCCAGTACTTC. This translates into CSAGIGSTQETQYF.

This clonotype was picked up a small number of times. This chain connects TRBV6-2 or TRBV6-3 to TRBJ1-5; maybe TRBD1 (5 bases). V dropped 2 bases and J dropped 3 bases, with 11 bases sitting between them. Germline V gene data show CDR1 as MNHEY and CDR2 as SVGEGT. The CDR3 is 15 amino acids. The CDR3: CASSYGRGYNQPQHF. For the CDR3, the DNA is TGTGCCAGCAGTTACGGGAGGGGTTACAATCAGCCCCAGCATTTT.

Ten or more counts support this clonotype. The chain has TRBV15 and TRBJ2-1; the match to TRBD1 covers 9 bases. Germline V gives CDR1 LNHNV, CDR2 YYDKDF (reference sequence). Trimming at V came to 5 bases and at J to 6 bases, leaving 8 bases not matched to a gene. The length of the CDR3 is 15 residues. The DNA of the CDR3 is TGTGCCACCAGCTCTCTCGGGACAGGGCTCAATGAGCAGTTCTTC. Protein: CATSSLGTGLNEQFF.

This clonotype was found many times. The rearrangement links TRBV7-3 to TRBJ2-1; 8 bases line up with TRBD2. Trimming at V came to 5 bases and at J to 8 bases, leaving 8 bases not matched to a gene. The CDR3 covers 14 residues. Germline loops: CDR1 SGHTA, CDR2 FQGTGA. The DNA for the CDR3 is TGTGCCAGCAGCCCCCGGGGGGGCCTCGATGAGCAGTTCTTC. Its translation: CASSPRGGLDEQFF. Supplemented by reference TRBV7-3 and TRBJ2-1, the full variable domain reads GAGVSQTPSNKVTEKGKYVELRCDPISGHTALYWYRQSLGQGPEFLIYFQGTGAADDSGLPNDRFFAVRPEGSVSTLKIQRTERGDSAVYLCASSPRGGLDEQFFGPGTRLTVL.

This clonotype showed up just once. J is TRBJ1-1 and V is TRBV7-9; D is unresolved. The V gene lost 5 bases and the J gene lost 11 bases, with 12 bases spanning the gap. Germline values: CDR1 SEHNR, CDR2 FQNEAQ (reference sequence). This CDR3 is 11 amino acids long. The CDR3 loop is CASSNRDGAFF. DNA for the CDR3: TGTGCCAGCAGCAACCGGGATGGGGCTTTCTTT.

To note about this clonotype: Just one base apart from a much larger clone, this may be a read error. J is TRBJ2-1 and V is TRBV9; 8 positions agree with TRBD1. V gave up 4 bases and J gave up 6 bases; unmatched junction bases: 9. Per germline, CDR1 SGDLS and CDR2 YYNGEE. The CDR3 consists of 15 residues. The CDR3 region has the DNA TGTGCCAGCAGCTCAGGGGGCAGTTCTCCCAATGAGCAGTTCTTC. It translates to CASSSGGSSPNEQFF.

This clonotype was detected ten times or more. The V and J genes are TRBV20-1 and TRBJ2-1, with 13 bases fitting TRBD2. The V segment lost 0 bases and the J segment 7 bases; nucleotides outside the gene matches: 3. Germline V gives CDR1 DFQATT, CDR2 SNEGSKA (reference sequence). CDR3 length: 15 residues. The CDR3 protein is CSARETSGGKNEQFF. The CDR3 nucleotides read TGCAGTGCTAGAGAGACTAGCGGGGGGAAAAATGAGCAGTTCTTC.

This clonotype was counted ten times or more. The chain links TRBV30 to TRBJ1-5; D gene unclear. With 1 base removed from V and 2 bases from J, the gap between germline ends came to 6 bases. The CDR3 spans 13 residues. Germline V gene sequence: CDR1 GTSNPN, CDR2 SVGIG (reference sequence). The CDR3 DNA sequence: TGTGCCTGGAGTGGGGCAGGCAATCAGCCCCAGCATTTT. Amino acids: CAWSGAGNQPQHF.